This TCR beta chain stems from a study of cytomegalovirus exposure and HLA in healthy donors. The PCR had 60 Vbeta and 13 Jbeta primers. Only in-frame clones appear in the TCRdb table, and some are missing; sequencing was by immunoSEQ multiplex PCR. This table has under 200,000 clones, roughly 80% appearing once. V trimming: 3 bases; J trimming: 3 bases; junction bases outside the gene matches: 2. Germline-derived CDR1 and CDR2 are LNHDA and SQIVND (reference sequence). The CDR3 is 14 amino acids. Healthy bone marrow donors made up the donors. This clonotype originated in a man between 35 and 55 years old in good health and CMV-seropositive. This chain connects TRBV19 to TRBJ2-1; 7 bases match TRBD2. The specimen sequenced was PBMCs. CDR3 residues: CASSILADYNEQFF. CDR3 nucleotide sequence: TGTGCCAGTAGTATCCTAGCGGACTACAATGAGCAGTTCTTC.